The text below deals with one TCR beta chain. The V end was cut by 1 base, the J end by 8 bases, with 12 bases between. Per germline, CDR1 SEHNR and CDR2 FQNEAQ (reference sequence). There are 14 residues in the CDR3. This record belongs to a study of blood T cell repertoires in COVID-19. Libraries were prepared by immunoSEQ multiplex PCR; TCRdb keeps only in-frame clonotypes and omits some of them. This sample carries under 300,000 clones, 80% to 90% of them seen once, and the ten largest clones take approximately 1.3%. The V and J genes are TRBV7-9 and TRBJ1-3; D gene unclear. The TCR was taken from a woman in her thirties or forties who had recovered from COVID-19. Sequencing was done on a sample of peripheral blood. The CDR3 spells CASSLVNNYHTIYF. The DNA for the CDR3 is TGTGCCAGCAGCTTAGTAAACAACTACCACACCATATATTTT.